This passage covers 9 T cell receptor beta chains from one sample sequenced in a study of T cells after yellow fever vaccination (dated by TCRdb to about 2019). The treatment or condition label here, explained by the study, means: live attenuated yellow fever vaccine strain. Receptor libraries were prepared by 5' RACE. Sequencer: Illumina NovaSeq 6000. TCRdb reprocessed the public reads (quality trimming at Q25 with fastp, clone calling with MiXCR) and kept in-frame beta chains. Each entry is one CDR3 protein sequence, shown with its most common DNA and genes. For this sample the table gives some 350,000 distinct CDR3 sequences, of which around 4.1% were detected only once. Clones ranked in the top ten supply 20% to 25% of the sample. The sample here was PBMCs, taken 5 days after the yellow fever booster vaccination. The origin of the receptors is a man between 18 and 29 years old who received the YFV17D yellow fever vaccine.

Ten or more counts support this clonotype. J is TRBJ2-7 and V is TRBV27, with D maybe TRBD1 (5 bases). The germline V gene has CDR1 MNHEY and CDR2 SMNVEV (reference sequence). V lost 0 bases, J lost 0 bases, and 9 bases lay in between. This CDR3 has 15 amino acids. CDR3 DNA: TGTGCCAGCAGTTTATCGCAGGGTTCCTCCTACGAGCAGTACGTC. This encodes CASSLSQGSSYEQYV.

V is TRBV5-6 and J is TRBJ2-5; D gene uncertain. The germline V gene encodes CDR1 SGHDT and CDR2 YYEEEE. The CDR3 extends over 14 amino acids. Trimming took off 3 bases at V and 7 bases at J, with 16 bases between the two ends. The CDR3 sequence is CASSWPGNSGTQYF. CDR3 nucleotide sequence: TGTGCCAGCAGCTGGCCTGGCAACTCGGGGACCCAGTACTTC. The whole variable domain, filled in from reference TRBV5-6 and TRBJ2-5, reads DAGVTQSPTHLIKTRGQQVTLRCSPKSGHDTVSWYQQALGQGPQFIFQYYEEEERQRGNFPDRFSGHQFPNYSSELNVNALLLGDSALYLCASSWPGNSGTQYFGPGTRLLVL.

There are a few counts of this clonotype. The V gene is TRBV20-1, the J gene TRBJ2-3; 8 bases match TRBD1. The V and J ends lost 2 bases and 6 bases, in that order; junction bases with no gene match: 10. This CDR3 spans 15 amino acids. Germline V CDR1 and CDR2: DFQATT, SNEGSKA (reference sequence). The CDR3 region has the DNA TGCAGTGCTAGACCCCCTCGACAGGGGAGGGATACGCAGTATTTT. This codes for CSARPPRQGRDTQYF.

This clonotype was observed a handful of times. The chain's CDR3 is CASSAPGGPRQETQYF. The CDR3 DNA is TGTGCCAGCAGCGCCCCGGGGGGGCCGAGGCAAGAGACCCAGTACTTC. The chain carries TRBV7-8 and TRBJ2-5; 8 nucleotides align to TRBD2. The V segment lost 5 bases and the J segment 2 bases; nucleotides outside the gene matches: 10. CDR3 length: 16 residues. CDR1 SGHVS and CDR2 FQNEAQ come from the germline V gene.

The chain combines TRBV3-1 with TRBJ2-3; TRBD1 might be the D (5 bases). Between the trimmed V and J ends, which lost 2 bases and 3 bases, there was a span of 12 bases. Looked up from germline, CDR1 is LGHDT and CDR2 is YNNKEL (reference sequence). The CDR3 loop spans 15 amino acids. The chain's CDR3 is CASSQLTGLTDTQYF. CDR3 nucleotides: TGTGCCAGCAGCCAATTAACAGGCTTAACAGATACGCAGTATTTT.

The CDR3 DNA reads as TGTGCCAGCAGCTTAGATTGGGGTGAGACCCAGTACTTC. It translates to CASSLDWGETQYF. The chain links TRBV7-2 to TRBJ2-5; D is unclear. V dropped 1 base and J dropped 5 bases, with 8 bases sitting between them. CDR1 is SGHTA, CDR2 FQGNSA, per germline. This CDR3 region has 13 residues.

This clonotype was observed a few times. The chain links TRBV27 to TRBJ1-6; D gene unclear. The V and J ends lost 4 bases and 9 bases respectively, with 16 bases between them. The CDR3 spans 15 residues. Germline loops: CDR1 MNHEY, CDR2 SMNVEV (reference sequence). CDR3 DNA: TGTGCCAGCAGTTACAGCGTCCTATCCCTTTCACCCCTCCACTTT. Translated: CASSYSVLSLSPLHF.

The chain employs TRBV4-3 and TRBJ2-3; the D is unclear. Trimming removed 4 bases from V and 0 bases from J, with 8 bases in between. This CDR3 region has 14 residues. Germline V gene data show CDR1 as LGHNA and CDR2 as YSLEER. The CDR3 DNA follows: TGCGCCAGCAGCCCAACTGACAGCACAGATACGCAGTATTTT. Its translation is CASSPTDSTDTQYF.

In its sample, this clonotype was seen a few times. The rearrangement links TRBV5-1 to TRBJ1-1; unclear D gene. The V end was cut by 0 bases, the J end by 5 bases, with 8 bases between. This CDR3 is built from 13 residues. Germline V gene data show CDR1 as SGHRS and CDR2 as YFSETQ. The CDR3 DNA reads TGCGCCAGCAGCTTGGTAGGTAAGACTGAAGCTTTCTTT. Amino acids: CASSLVGKTEAFF.